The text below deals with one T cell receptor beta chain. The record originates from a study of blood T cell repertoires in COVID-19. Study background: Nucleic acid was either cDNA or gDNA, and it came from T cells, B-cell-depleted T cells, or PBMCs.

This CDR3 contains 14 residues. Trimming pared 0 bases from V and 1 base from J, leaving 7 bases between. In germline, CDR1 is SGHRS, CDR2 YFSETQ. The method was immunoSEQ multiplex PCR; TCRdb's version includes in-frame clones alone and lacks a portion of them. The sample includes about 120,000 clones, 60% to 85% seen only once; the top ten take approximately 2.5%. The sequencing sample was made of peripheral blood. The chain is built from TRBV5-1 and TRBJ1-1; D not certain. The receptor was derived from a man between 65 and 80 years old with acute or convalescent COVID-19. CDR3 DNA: TGCGCCAGCAGCTTGGTATCTCGGAACACTGAAGCTTTCTTT. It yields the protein CASSLVSRNTEAFF.